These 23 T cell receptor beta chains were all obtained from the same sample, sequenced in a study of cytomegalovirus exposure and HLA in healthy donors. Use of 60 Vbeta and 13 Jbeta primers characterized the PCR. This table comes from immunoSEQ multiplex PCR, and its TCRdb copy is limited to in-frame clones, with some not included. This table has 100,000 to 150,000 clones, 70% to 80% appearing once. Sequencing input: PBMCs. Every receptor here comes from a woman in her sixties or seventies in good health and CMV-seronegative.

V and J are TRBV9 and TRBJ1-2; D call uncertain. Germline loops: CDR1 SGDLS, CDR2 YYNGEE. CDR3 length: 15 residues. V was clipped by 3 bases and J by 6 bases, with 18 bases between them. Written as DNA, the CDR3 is TGTGCCAGCAGCGGCGGGGTAGGGCAGCACAATGGCTACACCTTC. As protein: CASSGGVGQHNGYTF.

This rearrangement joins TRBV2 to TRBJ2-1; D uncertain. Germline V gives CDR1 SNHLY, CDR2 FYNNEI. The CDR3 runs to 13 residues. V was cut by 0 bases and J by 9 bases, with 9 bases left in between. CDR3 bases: TGTGCCAGCAGTGAAGCGCGGAATTCTGAGCAGTTCTTC. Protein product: CASSEARNSEQFF.

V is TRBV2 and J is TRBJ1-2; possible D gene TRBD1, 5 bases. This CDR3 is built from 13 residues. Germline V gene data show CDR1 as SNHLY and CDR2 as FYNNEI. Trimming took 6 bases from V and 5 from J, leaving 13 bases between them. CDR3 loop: CASRIDSSYGYTF. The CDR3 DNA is TGTGCCAGCAGGATCGACAGTTCTTATGGCTACACCTTC.

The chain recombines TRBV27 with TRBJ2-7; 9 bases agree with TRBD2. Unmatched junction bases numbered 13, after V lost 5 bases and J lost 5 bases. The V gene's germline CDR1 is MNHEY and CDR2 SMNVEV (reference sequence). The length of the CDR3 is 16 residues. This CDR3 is CASSHGGGRARNEQYF. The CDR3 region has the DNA TGTGCCAGCAGTCATGGGGGCGGGAGGGCCCGAAACGAGCAGTACTTC.

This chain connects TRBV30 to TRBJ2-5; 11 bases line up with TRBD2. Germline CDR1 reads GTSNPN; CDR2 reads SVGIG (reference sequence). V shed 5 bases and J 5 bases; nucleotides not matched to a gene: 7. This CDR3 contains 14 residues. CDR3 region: CAWGSGLAVETQYF. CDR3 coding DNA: TGTGCCTGGGGATCGGGACTAGCGGTGGAGACCCAGTACTTC.

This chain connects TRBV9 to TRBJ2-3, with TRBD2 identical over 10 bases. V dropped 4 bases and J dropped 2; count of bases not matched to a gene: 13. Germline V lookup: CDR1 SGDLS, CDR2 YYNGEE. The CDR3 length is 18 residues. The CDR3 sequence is CASSPLLAGPTFTDTQYF. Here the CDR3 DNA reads TGTGCCAGCAGCCCTTTACTAGCGGGGCCCACCTTCACAGATACGCAGTATTTT.

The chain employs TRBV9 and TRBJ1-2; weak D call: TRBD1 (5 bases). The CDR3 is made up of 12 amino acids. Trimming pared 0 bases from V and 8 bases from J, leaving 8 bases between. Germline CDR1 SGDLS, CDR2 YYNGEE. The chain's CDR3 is CASSVAWGGYTF. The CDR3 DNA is TGTGCCAGCAGCGTAGCTTGGGGCGGCTACACCTTC.

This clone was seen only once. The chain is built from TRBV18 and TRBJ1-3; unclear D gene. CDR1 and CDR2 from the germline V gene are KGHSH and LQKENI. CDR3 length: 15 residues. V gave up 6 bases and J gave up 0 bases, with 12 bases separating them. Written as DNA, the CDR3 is TGTGCCAGCTCCCCGCGCGGGGACTCTGGAAACACCATATATTTT. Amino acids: CASSPRGDSGNTIYF.

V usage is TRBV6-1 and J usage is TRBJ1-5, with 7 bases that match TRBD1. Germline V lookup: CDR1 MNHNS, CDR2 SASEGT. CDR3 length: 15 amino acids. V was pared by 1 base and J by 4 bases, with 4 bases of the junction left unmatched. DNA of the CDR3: TGTGCCAGCAGTGAAGAGGGGGCGAGTAATCAGCCCCAGCATTTT. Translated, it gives CASSEEGASNQPQHF.

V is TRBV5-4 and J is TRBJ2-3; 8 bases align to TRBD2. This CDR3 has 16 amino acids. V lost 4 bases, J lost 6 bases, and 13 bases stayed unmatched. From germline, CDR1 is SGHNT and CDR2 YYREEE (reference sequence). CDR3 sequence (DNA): TGTGCCAGCAGCATCGGGAGCGGGGGCCCCAGGGATACGCAGTATTTT. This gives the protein CASSIGSGGPRDTQYF.

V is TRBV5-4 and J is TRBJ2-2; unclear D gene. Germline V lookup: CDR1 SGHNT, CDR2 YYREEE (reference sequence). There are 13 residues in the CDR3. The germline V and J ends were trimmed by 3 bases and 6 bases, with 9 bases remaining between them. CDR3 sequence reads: CASSSGSPGELFF. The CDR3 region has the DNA TGTGCCAGCAGCTCCGGTTCCCCCGGGGAGCTGTTTTTT. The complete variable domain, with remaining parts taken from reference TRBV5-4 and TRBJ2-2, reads ETGVTQSPTHLIKTRGQQVTLRCSSQSGHNTVSWYQQALGQGPQFIFQYYREEENGRGNFPPRFSGLQFPNYSSELNVNALELDDSALYLCASSSGSPGELFFGEGSRLTVL.

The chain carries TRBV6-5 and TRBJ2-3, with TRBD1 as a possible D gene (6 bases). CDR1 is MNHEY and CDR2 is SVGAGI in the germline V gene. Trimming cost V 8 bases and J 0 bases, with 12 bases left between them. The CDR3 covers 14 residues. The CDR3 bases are TGTGCCAGCCGAGACAGGTTTAGCACAGATACGCAGTATTTT. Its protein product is CASRDRFSTDTQYF.

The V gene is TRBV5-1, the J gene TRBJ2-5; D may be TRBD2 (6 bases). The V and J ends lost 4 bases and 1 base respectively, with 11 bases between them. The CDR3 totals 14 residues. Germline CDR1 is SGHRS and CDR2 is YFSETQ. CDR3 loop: CASSLMGLQETQYF. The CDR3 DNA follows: TGCGCCAGCAGCCTCATGGGACTCCAAGAGACCCAGTACTTC. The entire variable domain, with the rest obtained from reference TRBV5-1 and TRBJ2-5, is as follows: KAGVTQTPRYLIKTRGQQVTLSCSPISGHRSVSWYQQTPGQGLQFLFEYFSETQRNKGNFPGRFSGRQFSNSRSEMNVSTLELGDSALYLCASSLMGLQETQYFGPGTRLLVL.

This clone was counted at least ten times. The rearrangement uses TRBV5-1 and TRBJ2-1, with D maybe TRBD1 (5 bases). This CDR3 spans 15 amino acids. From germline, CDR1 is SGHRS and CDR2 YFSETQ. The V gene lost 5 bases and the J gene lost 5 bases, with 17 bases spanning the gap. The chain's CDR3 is CASRWGSYTNNEQFF. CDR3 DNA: TGCGCCAGCAGATGGGGCAGCTATACCAACAATGAGCAGTTCTTC.

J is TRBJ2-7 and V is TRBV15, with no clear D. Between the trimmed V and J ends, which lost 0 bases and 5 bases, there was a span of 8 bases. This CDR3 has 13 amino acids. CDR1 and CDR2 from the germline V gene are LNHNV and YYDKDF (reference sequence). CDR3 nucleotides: TGTGCCACCAGCAGAGATGAGTCCCACGAGCAGTACTTC. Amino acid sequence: CATSRDESHEQYF.

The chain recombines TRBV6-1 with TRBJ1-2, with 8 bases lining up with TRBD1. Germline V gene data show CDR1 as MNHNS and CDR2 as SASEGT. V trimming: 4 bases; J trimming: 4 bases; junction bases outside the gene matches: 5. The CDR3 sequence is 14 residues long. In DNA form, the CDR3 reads TGTGCCAGCAGTGTACAGGGGGTAGGCTATGGCTACACCTTC. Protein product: CASSVQGVGYGYTF.

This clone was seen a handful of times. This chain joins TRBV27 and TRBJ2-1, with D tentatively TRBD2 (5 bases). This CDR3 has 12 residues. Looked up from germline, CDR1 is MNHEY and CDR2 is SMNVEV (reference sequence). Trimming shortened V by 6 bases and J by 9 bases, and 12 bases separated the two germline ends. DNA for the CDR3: TGTGCCAGCAGCCACGGGGTCGGTGAGCAGTTCTTC. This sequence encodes CASSHGVGEQFF.

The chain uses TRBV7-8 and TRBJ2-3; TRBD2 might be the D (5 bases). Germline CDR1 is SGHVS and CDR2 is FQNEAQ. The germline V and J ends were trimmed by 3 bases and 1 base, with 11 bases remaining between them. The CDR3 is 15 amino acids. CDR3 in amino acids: CASSLPGSGTDTQYF. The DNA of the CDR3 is TGTGCCAGCAGCTTGCCGGGGTCAGGCACAGATACGCAGTATTTT.

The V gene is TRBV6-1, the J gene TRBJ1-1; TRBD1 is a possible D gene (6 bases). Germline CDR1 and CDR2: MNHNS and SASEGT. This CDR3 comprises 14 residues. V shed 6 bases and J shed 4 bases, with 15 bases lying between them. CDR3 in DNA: TGTGCCAGCAGCCCTACAGGGCGCGGCACTGAAGCTTTCTTT. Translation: CASSPTGRGTEAFF.

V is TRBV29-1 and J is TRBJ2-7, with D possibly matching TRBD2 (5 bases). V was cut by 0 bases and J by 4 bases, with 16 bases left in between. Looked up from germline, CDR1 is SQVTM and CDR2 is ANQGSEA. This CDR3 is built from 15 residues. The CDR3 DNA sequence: TGCAGCGTTGAAGATGTCCGGGATGGTCATTACGAGCAGTACTTC. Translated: CSVEDVRDGHYEQYF.

CDR3 nucleotides: TGTGCCAGCAGCTTAACGCGTAGCGGGAGGTCTCGGAATGAGCAGTTCTTC. Translation: CASSLTRSGRSRNEQFF. The chain joins TRBV7-3 to TRBJ2-1, with TRBD2 matching 10 bases. Germline V gene sequence: CDR1 SGHTA, CDR2 FQGTGA. V lost 0 bases, J lost 7 bases, and 9 bases stayed unmatched. This CDR3 comprises 17 residues.

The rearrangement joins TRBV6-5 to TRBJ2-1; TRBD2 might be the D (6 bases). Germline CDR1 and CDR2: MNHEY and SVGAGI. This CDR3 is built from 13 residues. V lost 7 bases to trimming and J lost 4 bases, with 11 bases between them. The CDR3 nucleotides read TGTGCCAGCATCGGAGGGGATTACAATGAGCAGTTCTTC. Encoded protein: CASIGGDYNEQFF.

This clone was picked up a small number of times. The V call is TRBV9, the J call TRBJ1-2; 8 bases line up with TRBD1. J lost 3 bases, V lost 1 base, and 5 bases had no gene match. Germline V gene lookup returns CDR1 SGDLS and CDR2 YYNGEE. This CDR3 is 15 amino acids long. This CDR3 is CASSVFTGGHYGYTF. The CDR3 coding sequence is TGTGCCAGCAGCGTATTCACAGGGGGTCACTATGGCTACACCTTC.